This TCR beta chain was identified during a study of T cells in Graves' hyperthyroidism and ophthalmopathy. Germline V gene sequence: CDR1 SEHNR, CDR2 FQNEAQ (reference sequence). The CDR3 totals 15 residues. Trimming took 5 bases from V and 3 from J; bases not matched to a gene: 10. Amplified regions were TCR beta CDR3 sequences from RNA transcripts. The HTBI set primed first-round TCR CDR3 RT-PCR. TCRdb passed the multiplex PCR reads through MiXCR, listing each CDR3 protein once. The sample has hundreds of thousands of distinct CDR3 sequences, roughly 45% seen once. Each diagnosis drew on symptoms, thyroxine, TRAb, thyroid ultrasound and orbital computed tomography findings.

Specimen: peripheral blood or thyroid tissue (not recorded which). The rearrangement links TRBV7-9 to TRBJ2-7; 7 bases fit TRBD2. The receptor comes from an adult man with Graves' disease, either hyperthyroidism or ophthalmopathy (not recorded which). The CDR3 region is CASSPRLAGYYEQYF. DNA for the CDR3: TGTGCCAGCAGCCCCAGACTAGCAGGGTACTACGAGCAGTACTTC.